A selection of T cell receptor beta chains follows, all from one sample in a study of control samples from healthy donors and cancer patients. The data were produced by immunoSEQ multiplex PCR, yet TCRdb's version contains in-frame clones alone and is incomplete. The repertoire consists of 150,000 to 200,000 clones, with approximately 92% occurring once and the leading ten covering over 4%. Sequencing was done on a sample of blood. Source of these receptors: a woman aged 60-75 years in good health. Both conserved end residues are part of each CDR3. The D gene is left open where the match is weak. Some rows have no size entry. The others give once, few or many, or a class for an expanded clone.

TGTGCCAGCAGTGCACCCTCGACAGGGCAAAATTCACCCCTCCACTTT	CASSAPSTGQNSPLHF	16	TRBJ1-6	TRBV6-6	.	TRBD1
TGTGCCAGCAGCATCAGGGGTCCCCAGGGCTACACCTTC	CASSIRGPQGYTF	13	TRBJ1-2	TRBV5-8	.	.
TGTGCCAGCTCGGCAGGGGATAGCAATCAGCCCCAGCATTTT	CASSAGDSNQPQHF	14	TRBJ1-5	TRBV18	.	.
TGTGCCAGCAGTGGCCGAGCCGAACGGAACACCTATGGCTACACCTTC	CASSGRAERNTYGYTF	16	TRBJ1-2	TRBV6-1	.	.
TGTGCCAGCAGCCCCGGCGGGGTAAACTACAATGAGCAGTTCTTC	CASSPGGVNYNEQFF	15	TRBJ2-1	TRBV9	.	.
TGTGCCAGCAGCGCCAACCGGGACAATCGTCAAGAGACCCAGTACTTC	CASSANRDNRQETQYF	16	TRBJ2-5	TRBV7-9	once	.
TGCGCCAGCAGCCGAGGGATCTCTAGTCCAGATACGCAGTATTTT	CASSRGISSPDTQYF	15	TRBJ2-3	TRBV5-1	.	.
TGTGCCAGCAGCTCCCGACAGGGGGTTACTGGCTACACCTTC	CASSSRQGVTGYTF	14	TRBJ1-2	TRBV7-2	.	TRBD1
TGTGCCAGCAGCTTACTCGTCTCCCCCCCTAGGGAGCGGTCCCCCTACGAGCAGTACTTC	CASSLLVSPPRERSPYEQYF	20	TRBJ2-7	TRBV13	once	.
TGTGCCAGCAGCCAAAGTTCCCAATCAGAGCCCTACAATGAGCAGTTCTTC	CASSQSSQSEPYNEQFF	17	TRBJ2-1	TRBV3-1/TRBV3-2	.	.
TGTGCCAGCAGTTCGACAGGAACTAATGAAAAACTGTTTTTT	CASSSTGTNEKLFF	14	TRBJ1-4	TRBV11-2	.	.
TGTGCCAGCTCACCAGAATTGACTAGCGGGGGGTCCTACGAGCAGTACTTC	CASSPELTSGGSYEQYF	17	TRBJ2-7	TRBV18	once	TRBD2
TGTGCCAGCAGCCAAGATGTGGCGGGTAGCGGGGGCCCCGGGGAGCAGTTCTTC	CASSQDVAGSGGPGEQFF	18	TRBJ2-1	TRBV4-2	.	TRBD2
TGTGCCAGTAGTCCGGGGGCCGTCTACGAGCAGTACTTC	CASSPGAVYEQYF	13	TRBJ2-7	TRBV19	.	.
TGCGCCAGCACCCGAACAGCGGGGGGTGAAAAACTGTTTTTT	CASTRTAGGEKLFF	14	TRBJ1-4	TRBV10-1	.	.
TGCGCCAGCAGCCAAGTACAGCCCAGCTCCTACAATGAGCAGTTCTTC	CASSQVQPSSYNEQFF	16	TRBJ2-1	TRBV4-1	once	.
TGTGCCAGCAGCGCAGGGGCTGGAAACACCATATATTTT	CASSAGAGNTIYF	13	TRBJ1-3	TRBV11-3	.	.
TGTGCCAGCAGCCGCCGGACAGGGGGGGTCACTGAAGCTTTCTTT	CASSRRTGGVTEAFF	15	TRBJ1-1	TRBV7-9	.	TRBD1
TGCGCCAGCAGCTTGGGGTACGATGAAAAACTGTTTTTT	CASSLGYDEKLFF	13	TRBJ1-4	TRBV5-1	.	.
TGTGCCAGCAGCAACTACCCGGGACAGCTGAATTATTTT	CASSNYPGQLNYF	13	TRBJ1-3	TRBV5-6	.	TRBD1
TGTGCCAGCAGCGCACAGGGTTCCTATGGCTACACCTTC	CASSAQGSYGYTF	13	TRBJ1-2	TRBV9	.	.
TGTGCCAGCAGCTTAGTTCCAGGTAATGAGCAGTTCTTC	CASSLVPGNEQFF	13	TRBJ2-1	TRBV7-9	.	.
TGTGCCAGCAGCGTACTTCGACAGGGGGCGTGTGAGCAGTACTTC	CASSVLRQGACEQYF	15	TRBJ2-7	TRBV9	.	TRBD1
TGCGCCAGCACACGGGGGACGTCAACTGGAGGCTACACCTTC	CASTRGTSTGGYTF	14	TRBJ1-2	TRBV5-1	.	.
TGCGCCAGCAGCCAACCCGGGCGACTCGGTAATGAAAAACTGTTTTTT	CASSQPGRLGNEKLFF	16	TRBJ1-4	TRBV4-3	.	.
TGTGCCAGCAGTTTACAAAGCGGCTATGGCTACACCTTC	CASSLQSGYGYTF	13	TRBJ1-2	TRBV12-3/TRBV12-4	.	.